The sequence of this TCR beta chain was determined in a study of shared clonotypes between healthy human individuals. Using about 190 ng DNA, 30,000 or so T cell genomes, the sorted-subset replicate PCRs were run. Clones were read by immunoSEQ multiplex PCR, and TCRdb kept only the in-frame ones, dropping some. The data contain hundreds of thousands of clones, around 73% of them singletons. CDR1 SSHAT and CDR2 FNYEAQ come from the germline V gene (reference sequence). This CDR3 region has 15 residues. Trimming at V came to 3 bases and at J to 3 bases, leaving 6 bases not matched to a gene. This sequence was found in a woman aged 25 to 39 in good health. Input material: memory CD4+ T cells sorted from blood. Subset described: CD45RA-negative fraction. The chain has TRBV7-7 and TRBJ2-3, with 7 bases lining up with TRBD2. In DNA, the CDR3 is TGTGCCAGCAGCTTCGGGGGGTTTGAGACAGATACGCAGTATTTT. Protein sequence: CASSFGGFETDTQYF.